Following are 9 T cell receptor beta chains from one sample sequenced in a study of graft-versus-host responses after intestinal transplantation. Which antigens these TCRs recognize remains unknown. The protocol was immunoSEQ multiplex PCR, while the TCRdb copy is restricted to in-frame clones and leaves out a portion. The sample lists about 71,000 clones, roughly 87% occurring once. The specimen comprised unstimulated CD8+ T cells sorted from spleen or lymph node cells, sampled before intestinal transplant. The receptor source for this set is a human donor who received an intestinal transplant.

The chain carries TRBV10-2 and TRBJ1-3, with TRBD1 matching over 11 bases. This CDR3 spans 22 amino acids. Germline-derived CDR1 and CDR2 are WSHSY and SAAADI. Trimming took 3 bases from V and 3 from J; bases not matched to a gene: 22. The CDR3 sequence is CASSDHLLVPVGTGGHGNTIYF. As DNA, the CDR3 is TGCGCCAGCAGTGATCACTTGTTGGTCCCCGTCGGGACAGGGGGGCATGGAAACACCATATATTTT.

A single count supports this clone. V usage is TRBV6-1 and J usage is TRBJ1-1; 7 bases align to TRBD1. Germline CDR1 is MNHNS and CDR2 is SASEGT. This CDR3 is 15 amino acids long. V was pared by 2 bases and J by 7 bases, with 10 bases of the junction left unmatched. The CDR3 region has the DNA TGTGCCAGCAGTGAATGGGTCGGGACAGATGGTGAAGCTTTCTTT. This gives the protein CASSEWVGTDGEAFF.

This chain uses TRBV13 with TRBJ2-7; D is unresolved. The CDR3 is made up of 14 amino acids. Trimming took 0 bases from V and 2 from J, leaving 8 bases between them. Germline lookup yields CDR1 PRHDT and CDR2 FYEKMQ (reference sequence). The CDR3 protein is CASSLGASTYEQYF. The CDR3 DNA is TGTGCCAGCAGCTTAGGCGCCAGTACCTACGAGCAGTACTTC.

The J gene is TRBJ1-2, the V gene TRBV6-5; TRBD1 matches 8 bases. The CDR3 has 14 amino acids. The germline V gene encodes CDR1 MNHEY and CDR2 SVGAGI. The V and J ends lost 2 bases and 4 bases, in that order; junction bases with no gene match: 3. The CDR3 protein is CASSYQGASYGYTF. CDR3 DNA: TGTGCCAGCAGTTACCAGGGGGCATCCTATGGCTACACCTTC.

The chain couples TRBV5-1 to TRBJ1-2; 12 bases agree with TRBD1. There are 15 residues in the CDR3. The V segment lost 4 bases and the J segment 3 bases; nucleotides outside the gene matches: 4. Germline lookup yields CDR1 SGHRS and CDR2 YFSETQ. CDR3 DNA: TGCGCCAGCAGCCCAGGGACAGGGGGCGACTATGGCTACACCTTC. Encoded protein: CASSPGTGGDYGYTF.

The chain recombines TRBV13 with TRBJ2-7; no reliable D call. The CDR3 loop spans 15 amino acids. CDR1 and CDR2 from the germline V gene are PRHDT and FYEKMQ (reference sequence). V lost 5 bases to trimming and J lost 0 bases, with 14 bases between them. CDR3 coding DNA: TGTGCCAGCAGCCCCACCTATCTCGCCTCCTACGAGCAGTACTTC. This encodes CASSPTYLASYEQYF.

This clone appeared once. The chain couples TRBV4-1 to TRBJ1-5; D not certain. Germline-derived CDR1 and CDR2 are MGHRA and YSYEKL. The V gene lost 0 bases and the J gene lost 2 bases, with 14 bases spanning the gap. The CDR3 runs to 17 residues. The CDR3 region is CASSQDFGTNGNQPQHF. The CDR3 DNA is TGCGCCAGCAGCCAAGATTTTGGTACAAATGGCAATCAGCCCCAGCATTTT.

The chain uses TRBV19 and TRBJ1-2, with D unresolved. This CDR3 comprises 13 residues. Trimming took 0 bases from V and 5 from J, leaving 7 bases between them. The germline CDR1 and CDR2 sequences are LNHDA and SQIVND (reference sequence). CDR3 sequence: CASSIDLAYGYTF. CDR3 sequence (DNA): TGTGCCAGTAGTATAGATCTTGCGTATGGCTACACCTTC. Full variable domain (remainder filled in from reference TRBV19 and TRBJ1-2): DGGITQSPKYLFRKEGQNVTLSCEQNLNHDAMYWYRQDPGQGLRLIYYSQIVNDFQKGDIAEGYSVSREKKESFPLTVTSAQKNPTAFYLCASSIDLAYGYTFGSGTRLTVV.

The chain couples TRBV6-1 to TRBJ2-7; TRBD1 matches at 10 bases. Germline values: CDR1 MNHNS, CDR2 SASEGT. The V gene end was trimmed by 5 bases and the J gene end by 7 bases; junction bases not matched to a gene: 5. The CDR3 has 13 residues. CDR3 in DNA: TGTGCCAGCAGTCTCGGGACAGGGGAAGAGCAGTACTTC. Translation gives CASSLGTGEEQYF.